Below, 21 T cell receptor beta chains from the same sample are listed, as sequenced in a study of T cell repertoires in cytomegalovirus infection. TCRdb independently ran MiXCR on the reads; one entry per CDR3 protein. Of 500,000 or so distinct CDR3 sequences detected, more than 15% appear once; the ten largest clones hold more than 20%. The sample consisted of CD8+ T cells from PBMCs. Every receptor here comes from a human donor in good health (CMV status not recorded). Some clones in this sample may be carry-over from other donors' samples.

The genes are TRBV7-3 and TRBJ2-1; TRBD2 aligns across 7 bases. This CDR3 spans 16 amino acids. Trimming at V came to 5 bases and at J to 6 bases, leaving 13 bases not matched to a gene. Germline V gives CDR1 SGHTA, CDR2 FQGTGA. The CDR3: CASSPGGGLSGNEQFF. CDR3 in DNA: TGTGCCAGCAGCCCTGGGGGGGGACTGTCCGGCAATGAGCAGTTCTTC.

The sample holds a few counts of this clonotype. This chain uses TRBV20-1 with TRBJ2-3; no clear D. The V gene lost 3 bases and the J gene lost 3 bases, with 13 bases spanning the gap. The CDR3 spans 14 residues. Germline CDR1 is DFQATT and CDR2 is SNEGSKA (reference sequence). The DNA for the CDR3 is TGCAGTGCTAGCTCCCGATTGGGTACAGATACGCAGTATTTT. Encoded protein: CSASSRLGTDTQYF.

The chain combines TRBV10-3 with TRBJ2-1; D unresolved. V lost 6 bases and J lost 0, with 12 bases in between. The CDR3 runs to 15 residues. Germline CDR1 is ENHRY and CDR2 is SYGVKD. The CDR3 DNA reads TGTGCCATCAGAGATGCCGGGTACTCCTACAATGAGCAGTTCTTC. Encoded protein: CAIRDAGYSYNEQFF.

Ten or more counts support this clonotype. The V and J genes are TRBV19 and TRBJ2-7, with 7 bases aligning to TRBD1. V gave up 7 bases and J gave up 1 base; unmatched junction bases: 10. Germline-derived CDR1 and CDR2 are LNHDA and SQIVND (reference sequence). The CDR3 sequence is 15 residues long. CDR3 nucleotides: TGTGCCAGTAAAACCGGGACAGAGAATTCCTACGAGCAGTACTTC. Its protein product is CASKTGTENSYEQYF.

This clonotype was seen at least ten times. The chain couples TRBV7-8 to TRBJ2-3, with unresolved D. From germline, CDR1 is SGHVS and CDR2 FQNEAQ. The CDR3 loop spans 11 amino acids. Trimming left V 7 bases short and J 6 bases short, with 8 bases between. CDR3 nucleotides: TGTGCCAGCACCAATTCGGATACGCAGTATTTT. Translating gives CASTNSDTQYF.

This sequence joins TRBV6-1 and TRBJ1-5; D not certain. CDR1 and CDR2 (germline): MNHNS, SASEGT. V was shortened by 4 bases and J by 7 bases, with 8 bases between the two germline ends. The CDR3 is made up of 12 amino acids. CDR3 loop: CASSALGQPQHF. The CDR3 bases are TGTGCCAGCAGTGCATTGGGCCAGCCCCAGCATTTT.

This clonotype was detected a few times. The CDR3 DNA reads as TGTGCCAGCAGCCACAGGGACCCTAACACTGAAGCTTTCTTT. Translated: CASSHRDPNTEAFF. The chain combines TRBV16 with TRBJ1-1; maybe TRBD1 (5 bases). This CDR3 region has 14 residues. Trimming pared 3 bases from V and 2 bases from J, leaving 10 bases between. Germline V gives CDR1 KGHSY, CDR2 FQNENV.

This clonotype was counted a single time. The chain employs TRBV20-1 and TRBJ2-7; D remains ambiguous. Germline V gene data show CDR1 as DFQATT and CDR2 as SNEGSKA (reference sequence). Trimming left V 6 bases short and J 0 bases short, with 15 bases between. The CDR3 extends over 14 amino acids. DNA of the CDR3: TGCAGTGCCCTAATATCTGAAAGCTCCTACGAGCAGTACTTC. Amino acid sequence: CSALISESSYEQYF.

V and J are TRBV4-1 and TRBJ2-7; a possible D gene is TRBD1 (5 bases). Germline CDR1 is MGHRA and CDR2 is YSYEKL. This CDR3 has 15 residues. Trimming took 0 bases from V and 3 from J, leaving 12 bases between them. CDR3 protein: CASSQEVQDYYEQYF. CDR3 nucleotides: TGCGCCAGCAGCCAAGAAGTACAGGATTACTACGAGCAGTACTTC.

This clonotype was counted ten times or more. The rearrangement links TRBV27 to TRBJ1-2, with no clear D. Germline-derived CDR1 and CDR2 are MNHEY and SMNVEV (reference sequence). The CDR3 is 14 residues long. V was cut by 0 bases and J by 5 bases, with 10 bases left in between. The CDR3: CASSLSGRLYGYTF. CDR3 nucleotides: TGTGCCAGCAGTTTATCGGGCAGACTGTATGGCTACACCTTC.

This clonotype was counted a few times. This chain uses TRBV28 with TRBJ1-5; maybe TRBD1 (6 bases). Trimming took 5 bases from V and 2 from J, leaving 19 bases between them. The germline V gene has CDR1 MDHEN and CDR2 SYDVKM. This CDR3 has 17 residues. CDR3 DNA sequence: TGTGCCAGCAGTCCAAGACAGGCCATCGCGGGCAATCAGCCCCAGCATTTT. It specifies CASSPRQAIAGNQPQHF.

This clonotype occurred many times. The chain recombines TRBV28 with TRBJ1-1; 9 bases match TRBD1. The CDR3 has 13 amino acids. The trim removed 6 bases at V and 3 bases at J, leaving 2 bases unmatched. CDR1 MDHEN and CDR2 SYDVKM come from the germline V gene. CDR3 DNA: TGTGCCAGCAGAACAGGGGGCTACACTGAAGCTTTCTTT. Residues: CASRTGGYTEAFF.

This clonotype was picked up many times. The V gene is TRBV7-3, the J gene TRBJ2-1, with a possible D match to TRBD1 (6 bases). CDR3 length: 18 amino acids. Germline V gene sequence: CDR1 SGHTA, CDR2 FQGTGA. V dropped 1 base and J dropped 2 bases, with 18 bases sitting between them. The CDR3 region is CASSLNTLDRLTYNEQFF. The CDR3 DNA reads TGTGCCAGCAGCTTAAATACCTTGGACAGACTTACCTACAATGAGCAGTTCTTC. Variable domain in full (rest from reference TRBV7-3 and TRBJ2-1): GAGVSQTPSNKVTEKGKYVELRCDPISGHTALYWYRQSLGQGPEFLIYFQGTGAADDSGLPNDRFFAVRPEGSVSTLKIQRTERGDSAVYLCASSLNTLDRLTYNEQFFGPGTRLTVL.

This clonotype was observed many times. The gene calls are TRBV7-6 and TRBJ2-7; 16 bases line up with TRBD2. Germline lookup yields CDR1 SGHVS and CDR2 FNYEAQ. With V trimmed by 5 bases and J by 5 bases, 6 bases remained unmatched. CDR3 size: 16 residues. CDR3 sequence (DNA): TGTGCCAGCAGCGGCGGGACTAGCGGGAGGGGCCACGAGCAGTACTTC. Translation: CASSGGTSGRGHEQYF.

This clonotype was picked up many times. The rearrangement uses TRBV7-3 and TRBJ1-1; D call uncertain. Germline assignment: CDR1 SGHTA and CDR2 FQGTGA. V dropped 1 base and J dropped 8 bases, with 14 bases sitting between them. This CDR3 is built from 14 residues. In DNA form, the CDR3 reads TGTGCCAGCAGCTTAAAGGGCGGAAGAGGGGAAGCTTTCTTT. Protein: CASSLKGGRGEAFF.

In the case of this clonotype: Mismatch with germline at one junction end may stem from a read error. The rearrangement uses TRBV28 and TRBJ1-5; D uncertain. This CDR3 spans 15 amino acids. Germline assignment: CDR1 MDHEN and CDR2 SYDVKM. The CDR3 nucleotides are TGTGCCAGCACTTTACGTCCTCTTAGCAATCAGCCCCAGCATTTT. The encoded protein is CASTLRPLSNQPQHF. Full variable domain (rest looked up from reference TRBV28 and TRBJ1-5): DVKVTQSSRYLVKRTGEKVFLECVQDMDHENMFWYRQDPGLGLRLIYFSYDVKMKEKGDIPEGYSVSREKKERFSLILESASTNQTSMYLCASTLRPLSNQPQHFGDGTRLSIL.

This clonotype was observed a few times. The rearrangement uses TRBV3-1 and TRBJ1-5; D gene ambiguous. Trimming took off 0 bases at V and 4 bases at J, with 7 bases between the two ends. Germline-derived CDR1 and CDR2 are LGHDT and YNNKEL (reference sequence). The CDR3 contains 14 residues. CDR3 amino acids: CASSQEAGNQPQHF. The CDR3 bases are TGTGCCAGCAGCCAAGAGGCAGGAAATCAGCCCCAGCATTTT.

This clonotype has a handful of counts. The rearrangement joins TRBV6-6 to TRBJ2-5, with 8 bases aligning to TRBD1. V was pared by 5 bases and J by 5 bases, with 13 bases of the junction left unmatched. The CDR3 is 16 residues long. Germline CDR1 reads MNHNY; CDR2 reads SVGAGI (reference sequence). The CDR3: CASSPRDGQGQETQYF. The CDR3 DNA reads as TGTGCCAGCAGTCCTCGGGATGGACAGGGCCAGGAGACCCAGTACTTC.

This clonotype showed up just a few times. The V gene is TRBV4-1, the J gene TRBJ1-3; possible D gene TRBD1, 5 bases. V gave up 2 bases and J gave up 0 bases, with 14 bases separating them. The CDR3 runs 17 residues. Germline loops: CDR1 MGHRA, CDR2 YSYEKL. The DNA for the CDR3 is TGCGCCAGCAGCCAAATGGAGGGACCGCGCTCTGGAAACACCATATATTTT. Its protein product is CASSQMEGPRSGNTIYF.

This clonotype was seen ten or more times. CDR3 bases: TGCGCCAGCAGCCCCACTCAACCCGGGGAGCTGTTTTTT. Its translation: CASSPTQPGELFF. The V and J genes are TRBV4-1 and TRBJ2-2, with unresolved D. From germline, CDR1 is MGHRA and CDR2 YSYEKL. V lost 4 bases, J lost 6 bases, and 9 bases lay in between. The CDR3 is 13 residues long.

V is TRBV14 and J is TRBJ2-7, with 10 bases aligning to TRBD1. This CDR3 has 14 residues. Germline V gene data show CDR1 as SGHDN and CDR2 as FVKESK. J lost 7 bases, V lost 5 bases, and 8 bases had no gene match. CDR3 in DNA: TGTGCCAGCAGCACCCGACAGGGGGCGGTTGAGCAGTACTTC. Translated, it gives CASSTRQGAVEQYF.